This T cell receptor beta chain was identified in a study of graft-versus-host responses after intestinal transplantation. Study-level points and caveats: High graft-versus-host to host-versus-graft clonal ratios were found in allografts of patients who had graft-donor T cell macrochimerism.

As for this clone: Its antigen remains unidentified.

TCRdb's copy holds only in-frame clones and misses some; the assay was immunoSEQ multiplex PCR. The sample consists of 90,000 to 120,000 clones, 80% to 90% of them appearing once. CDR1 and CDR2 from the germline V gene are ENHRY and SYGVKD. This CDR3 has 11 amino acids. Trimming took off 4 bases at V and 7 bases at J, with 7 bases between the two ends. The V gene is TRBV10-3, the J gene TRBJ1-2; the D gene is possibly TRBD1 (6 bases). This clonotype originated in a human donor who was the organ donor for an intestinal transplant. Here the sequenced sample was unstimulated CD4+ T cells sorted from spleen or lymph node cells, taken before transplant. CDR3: CAISGTAGYTF. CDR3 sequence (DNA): TGTGCCATCAGTGGGACAGCTGGCTACACCTTC.